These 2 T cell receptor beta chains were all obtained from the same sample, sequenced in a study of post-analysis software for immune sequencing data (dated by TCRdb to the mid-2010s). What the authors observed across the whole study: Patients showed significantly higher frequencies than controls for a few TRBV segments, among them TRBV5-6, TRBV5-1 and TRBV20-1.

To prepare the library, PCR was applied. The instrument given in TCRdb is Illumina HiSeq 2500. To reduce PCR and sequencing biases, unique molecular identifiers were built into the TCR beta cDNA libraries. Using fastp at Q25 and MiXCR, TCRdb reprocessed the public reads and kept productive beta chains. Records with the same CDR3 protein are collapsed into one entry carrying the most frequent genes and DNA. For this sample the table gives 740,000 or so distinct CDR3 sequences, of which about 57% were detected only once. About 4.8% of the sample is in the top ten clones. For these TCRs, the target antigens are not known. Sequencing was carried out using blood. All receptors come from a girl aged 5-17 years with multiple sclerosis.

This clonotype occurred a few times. This chain's CDR3 is CASSSSDRGRPYEQFF. CDR3 nucleotides: TGTGCCAGCAGCTCCAGCGACAGGGGTCGCCCCTACGAGCAGTTCTTC. V usage is TRBV7-8 and J usage is TRBJ2-1; 8 positions agree with TRBD1. Germline assignment: CDR1 SGHVS and CDR2 FQNEAQ. This CDR3 spans 16 amino acids. J gave up 10 bases and V 4 bases, and 15 bases lay outside the gene matches.

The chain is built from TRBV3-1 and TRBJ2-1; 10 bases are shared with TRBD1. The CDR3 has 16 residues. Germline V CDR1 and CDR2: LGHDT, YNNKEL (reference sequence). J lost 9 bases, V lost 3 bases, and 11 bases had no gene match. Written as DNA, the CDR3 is TGTGCCAGCAGCCAGCAATCCGGGACAGGGGATGGTGAGCAGTTCTTC. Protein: CASSQQSGTGDGEQFF.